The 22 T cell receptor beta chains given below trace back to one sample, sequenced in a study of regulatory T cells in long-lasting Graves disease. Regarding time point: newly diagnosed GD, antithyroid drugs for less than 3 months. PBMC RNA served as the TCR library source. Researchers made TCR beta libraries by using iRepertoire HTBI primers and running Arm-PCR on CDR3 regions. MiXCR, applied by TCRdb to the multiplex PCR reads, yields one record per CDR3 protein. The sample has approximately 300,000 distinct CDR3 sequences, 15% to 20% seen once; the top ten hold 35% to 45%. Sequences were derived from peripheral blood mononuclear cells (PBMCs), sampled at new diagnosis, from a patient treated with antithyroid drugs. The receptors come from a female donor with Graves disease.

This clonotype was observed many times. J is TRBJ1-2 and V is TRBV11-3; 7 bases line up with TRBD1. CDR1 is SGHNT, CDR2 YENEEA, per germline. The CDR3 sequence is 17 residues long. Unmatched junction bases numbered 12, after V lost 1 base and J lost 4 bases. The CDR3 protein is CASSLGPRDSRLYGYTF. The CDR3 nucleotides are TGTGCCAGCAGCTTAGGCCCCAGGGACAGCCGACTCTATGGCTACACCTTC.

Many counts were recorded for this clonotype. The V gene is TRBV11-2, the J gene TRBJ2-7; 7 bases map to TRBD2. V lost 1 base and J lost 2; bases outside the gene matches: 8. CDR1 SGHAT and CDR2 FQNNGV come from the germline V gene. CDR3 length: 16 amino acids. The CDR3 DNA reads as TGTGCCAGCAGCTTAGTGGGGGGGAGTGCGCCCTACGAGCAGTACTTC. It specifies CASSLVGGSAPYEQYF.

This clonotype was detected many times. The genes are TRBV2 and TRBJ2-1; 11 nucleotides agree with TRBD2. This CDR3 contains 14 residues. Germline trimming cut 8 bases from V and 4 bases from J; bases unmatched to any gene: 4. Germline lookup yields CDR1 SNHLY and CDR2 FYNNEI. DNA of the CDR3: TGTGCCAGCGCTGGACTAGCGGGTTACAATGAGCAGTTCTTC. This codes for CASAGLAGYNEQFF.

This clonotype appeared many times. The chain employs TRBV27 and TRBJ1-2; TRBD1 matches 12 bases. The CDR3 is made up of 16 amino acids. CDR1 and CDR2 from the germline V gene are MNHEY and SMNVEV (reference sequence). V lost 0 bases and J lost 7; bases outside the gene matches: 6. The CDR3, as DNA: TGTGCCAGCAGTTTATCGATAGGGACAGGGGGCGGTGGCTACACCTTC. This translates into CASSLSIGTGGGGYTF.

This clonotype has a count of ten or more. The rearrangement uses TRBV11-2 and TRBJ2-7; TRBD1 is a possible D gene (6 bases). CDR3 length: 14 residues. Germline loops: CDR1 SGHAT, CDR2 FQNNGV. The V and J ends lost 1 base and 4 bases respectively, with 11 bases between them. The DNA of the CDR3 is TGTGCCAGCAGCTTAGGGTGGGGGCTGTACGAGCAGTACTTC. Translation gives CASSLGWGLYEQYF. Variable domain in full (rest from reference TRBV11-2 and TRBJ2-7): EAGVAQSPRYKIIEKRQSVAFWCNPISGHATLYWYQQILGQGPKLLIQFQNNGVVDDSQLPKDRFSAERLKGVDSTLKIQPAKLEDSAVYLCASSLGWGLYEQYFGPGTRLTVT.

A few counts support this clonotype. The chain couples TRBV20-1 to TRBJ2-2, with D possibly being TRBD2 (6 bases). This CDR3 spans 15 amino acids. V was shortened by 5 bases and J by 4 bases, with 17 bases between the two germline ends. From germline, CDR1 is DFQATT and CDR2 SNEGSKA (reference sequence). The CDR3 DNA is TGCAGTGCTGCGGGCAGGCAGGGAGGCACCGGGGAGCTGTTTTTT. The encoded protein is CSAAGRQGGTGELFF.

The V gene is TRBV5-7, the J gene TRBJ2-7, with TRBD2 matching 8 bases. Being an ORF, TRBV5-7 has a function that is uncertain. V trimming: 0 bases; J trimming: 2 bases; junction bases outside the gene matches: 22. The CDR3 runs to 21 residues. CDR3 bases: TGTGCCAGCAGCTTGGAGCCGTTTCCAGTCCTTCAAGCGGGAGCGCCCTACGAGCAGTACTTC. Amino acid sequence: CASSLEPFPVLQAGAPYEQYF.

This clonotype was seen ten or more times. The chain joins TRBV15 to TRBJ1-1; D call uncertain. CDR1 LNHNV and CDR2 YYDKDF come from the germline V gene (reference sequence). The CDR3 length is 13 residues. The V and J ends lost 1 base and 4 bases respectively, with 7 bases between them. The CDR3 DNA sequence: TGTGCCACCAGCAGAGGCTACACCACTGAAGCTTTCTTT. The encoded protein is CATSRGYTTEAFF.

This clonotype has a count of ten or more. The chain links TRBV12-3 or TRBV12-4 to TRBJ2-3; tentative D call: TRBD2 (6 bases). This CDR3 contains 13 residues. V was pared by 3 bases and J by 9 bases, with 13 bases between. The CDR3 DNA reads TGTGCCAGCAGTTTTAGGAGGGAGCAGACGCAGTATTTT. Encoded protein: CASSFRREQTQYF.

This clonotype occurred many times. The chain uses TRBV29-1 and TRBJ2-1; 13 nucleotides match TRBD2. The end of the DNA aligns better with TRBJ2-5, so the J call may be wrong. CDR1 SQVTM and CDR2 ANQGSEA come from the germline V gene. This CDR3 comprises 15 residues. The CDR3 loop reads CSVGLAGGGGETQYF. The DNA of the CDR3 is TGCAGCGTTGGACTAGCGGGAGGAGGGGGGGAGACCCAGTACTTC.

The gene calls are TRBV18 and TRBJ2-1, with 14 bases fitting TRBD2. The CDR3 runs to 17 residues. The germline V gene encodes CDR1 KGHSH and CDR2 LQKENI. V was clipped by 0 bases and J by 7 bases; unmatched bases: 5. The CDR3 protein is CASSPPGLAGVENEQFF. In DNA form, the CDR3 reads TGTGCCAGCTCACCACCGGGACTAGCGGGAGTCGAGAATGAGCAGTTCTTC.

This clonotype was seen more than once but under ten times. This chain uses TRBV28 with TRBJ1-5; D remains unclear. This CDR3 region has 15 residues. V was shortened by 6 bases and J by 2 bases, with 14 bases between the two germline ends. Germline CDR1 MDHEN, CDR2 SYDVKM. DNA of the CDR3: TGTGCCAGCAGCCCCAGTCGGGTCGGCAATCAGCCCCAGCATTTT. It yields the protein CASSPSRVGNQPQHF.

The chain employs TRBV7-2 and TRBJ2-3; the D gene is possibly TRBD1 (6 bases). Germline V gene data show CDR1 as SGHTA and CDR2 as FQGNSA. Trimming pared 5 bases from V and 4 bases from J, leaving 10 bases between. This CDR3 spans 13 amino acids. For the CDR3, the DNA is TGTGCCAGCAGCCCGGGACAATCAGATACGCAGTATTTT. The encoded protein is CASSPGQSDTQYF.

This clonotype was picked up many times. The chain joins TRBV3-1 to TRBJ2-5; D not resolved. The CDR3 has 14 residues. Germline CDR1 is LGHDT and CDR2 is YNNKEL (reference sequence). V was cut by 0 bases and J by 6 bases, with 11 bases left in between. CDR3 DNA sequence: TGTGCCAGCAGCCAAGATCCACGGGTGAAGACCCAGTACTTC. Protein sequence: CASSQDPRVKTQYF.

Details on this clonotype: This could be a read error, since a much larger clone is one nucleotide away. The genes are TRBV3-1 and TRBJ1-5; D gene ambiguous. This CDR3 has 14 amino acids. Germline V gene data show CDR1 as LGHDT and CDR2 as YNNKEL (reference sequence). DNA of the CDR3: TGTGCCATCAGCCACGGGCAGCAATATCAGCCCCAGCATTTT. It codes for CAISHGQQYQPQHF. Full variable domain (outside the CDR3, taken from reference TRBV3-1 and TRBJ1-5): DTAVSQTPKYLVTQMGNDKSIKCEQNLGHDTMYWYKQDSKKFLKIMFSYNNKELIINETVPNRFSPKSPDKAHLNLHINSLELGDSAVYFCAISHGQQYQPQHFGDGTRLSIL.

The sample holds many counts of this clonotype. This rearrangement joins TRBV29-1 to TRBJ1-2; possible D gene TRBD1, 5 bases. This CDR3 contains 12 residues. Per germline, CDR1 SQVTM and CDR2 ANQGSEA. Trimming pared 1 base from V and 7 bases from J, leaving 10 bases between. The CDR3 nucleotides read TGCAGCGTTGAAGGGACAACTGGTGGCTACACCTTC. It codes for CSVEGTTGGYTF.

This clonotype was counted a few times. The chain couples TRBV5-4 to TRBJ2-2, with 7 bases aligning to TRBD2. The CDR3 loop spans 15 amino acids. CDR1 is SGHNT, CDR2 YYREEE, per germline (reference sequence). Trimming took 4 bases from V and 7 from J; bases not matched to a gene: 10. CDR3 loop: CASSPRDYLNGELFF. CDR3 in DNA: TGTGCCAGCAGCCCCCGGGACTACCTTAACGGGGAGCTGTTTTTT.

This clonotype was seen repeatedly, ten times or more. This sequence joins TRBV11-2 and TRBJ2-2; 7 bases agree with TRBD2. V shed 5 bases and J 6 bases; nucleotides not matched to a gene: 3. The germline V gene has CDR1 SGHAT and CDR2 FQNNGV. This CDR3 comprises 13 residues. In DNA form, the CDR3 reads TGTGCCAGCAGCGGGAGGGCGGCCGGGGAGCTGTTTTTT. Translation: CASSGRAAGELFF.

This chain links TRBV5-5 with TRBJ2-2, with 10 nucleotides matching TRBD1. The CDR3 loop spans 16 amino acids. V shed 6 bases and J 8 bases; nucleotides not matched to a gene: 13. Germline assignment: CDR1 SGHKS and CDR2 YYEKEE (reference sequence). CDR3 sequence (DNA): TGTGCCAGCACCCGTTTAGGGACAGGGGCCTTAGGGGAGCTGTTTTTT. Translating it yields CASTRLGTGALGELFF. The full variable domain, with the rest looked up from reference TRBV5-5 and TRBJ2-2, is DAGVTQSPTHLIKTRGQQVTLRCSPISGHKSVSWYQQVLGQGPQFIFQYYEKEERGRGNFPDRFSARQFPNYSSELNVNALLLGDSALYLCASTRLGTGALGELFFGEGSRLTVL.

This clonotype was counted ten times or more. This sequence joins TRBV28 and TRBJ2-5; perhaps TRBD1 as D (6 bases). The end of the DNA fits TRBJ2-1 better, so the J call may be wrong. CDR3 length: 16 amino acids. Germline V gives CDR1 MDHEN, CDR2 SYDVKM. CDR3 sequence (DNA): TGTGCCAGCAGTTCTACATCCGGGACACTGGAGGATGAGCAGTTCTTC. It encodes CASSSTSGTLEDEQFF.

This clonotype turned up a few times. The chain is built from TRBV20-1 and TRBJ2-7; weak D call: TRBD1 (5 bases). Germline CDR1 is DFQATT and CDR2 is SNEGSKA (reference sequence). The CDR3 has 13 amino acids. DNA of the CDR3: TGCAGCGGAGTGCAGGGCCTCGGCGACGAGCAGTACTTC. It yields the protein CSGVQGLGDEQYF.

There are many counts of this clonotype. The chain employs TRBV11-3 and TRBJ2-5, with TRBD2 matching 9 bases. CDR3 length: 16 residues. J was trimmed by 2 bases and V by 1 base; bases with no gene match: 5. Germline CDR1 and CDR2: SGHNT and YENEEA. The CDR3 DNA reads as TGTGCCAGCAGCTTAGGTTTAGCGGGAGAACAAGAGACCCAGTACTTC. Its translation: CASSLGLAGEQETQYF.